One TCR beta chain is described in this entry. Antigen unknown. Rearranged V-D-J TRB sequences were amplified with a mixed TRB-A/B primer pool. TCRdb redid the calling of the multiplex PCR reads with MiXCR, one entry per CDR3 protein. This table holds approximately 6,600 distinct CDR3 sequences, 25% to 30% found once. This specimen belongs to a study of T cell repertoires in aging, cancer and after chemotherapy. As for the study in general: Pre- and post-chemotherapy samples were paired from chronic lymphocytic leukemia patients treated with fludarabine- or bendamustine-based regimens.

Whole-study findings and limits: Untreated cancer patients had significantly lower blood TCR diversity than age-matched healthy donors. Hematological cancer patients had lymphoid organ infiltration that may impair thymic emigration or T cell expansion.

The template was genomic DNA from peripheral blood, not RNA. The V end was cut by 5 bases, the J end by 7 bases, with 7 bases between. Germline assignment: CDR1 SGHRS and CDR2 YFSETQ. This CDR3 region has 12 residues. This chain links TRBV5-1 with TRBJ1-6; D gene uncertain. The TCR originated in a human donor with a blood cancer. The donor label of this sample is uncertain. Input material: blood. CDR3 nucleotides: TGCGCCAGCAGGACGGGCAATTCACCCCTCCACTTT. This encodes CASRTGNSPLHF.